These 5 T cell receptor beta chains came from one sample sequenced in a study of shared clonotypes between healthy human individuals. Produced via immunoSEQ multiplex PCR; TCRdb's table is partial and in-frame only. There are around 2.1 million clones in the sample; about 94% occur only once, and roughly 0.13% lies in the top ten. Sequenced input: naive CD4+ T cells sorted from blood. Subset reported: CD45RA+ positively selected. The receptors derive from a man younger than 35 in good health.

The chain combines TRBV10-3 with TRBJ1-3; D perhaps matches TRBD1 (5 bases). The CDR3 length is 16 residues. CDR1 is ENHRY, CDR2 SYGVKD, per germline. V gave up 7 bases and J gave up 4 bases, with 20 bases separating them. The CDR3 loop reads CAITTGRGGVGNTIYF. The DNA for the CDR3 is TGTGCCATCACCACCGGCCGGGGAGGGGTCGGAAACACCATATATTTT.

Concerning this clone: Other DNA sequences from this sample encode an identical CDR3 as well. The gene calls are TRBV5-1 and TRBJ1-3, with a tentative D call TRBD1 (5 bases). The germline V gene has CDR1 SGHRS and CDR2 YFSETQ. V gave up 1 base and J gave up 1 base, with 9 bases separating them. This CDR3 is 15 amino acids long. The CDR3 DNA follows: TGCGCCAGCAGCTTGTCAGGGTCGTCTGGAAACACCATATATTTT. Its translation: CASSLSGSSGNTIYF.

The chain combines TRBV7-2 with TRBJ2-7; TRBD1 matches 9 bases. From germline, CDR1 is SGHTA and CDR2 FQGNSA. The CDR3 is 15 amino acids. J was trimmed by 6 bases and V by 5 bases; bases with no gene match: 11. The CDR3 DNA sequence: TGTGCCAGCAGCCGAGCAACGGGACAGGGCTCCGAGCAGTACTTC. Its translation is CASSRATGQGSEQYF.

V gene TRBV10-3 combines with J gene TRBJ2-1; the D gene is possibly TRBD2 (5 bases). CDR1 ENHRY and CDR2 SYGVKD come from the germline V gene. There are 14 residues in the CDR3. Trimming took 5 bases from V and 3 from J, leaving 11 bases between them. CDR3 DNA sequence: TGTGCCATCAGTTACCTCCGGGACTACAATGAGCAGTTCTTC. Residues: CAISYLRDYNEQFF.

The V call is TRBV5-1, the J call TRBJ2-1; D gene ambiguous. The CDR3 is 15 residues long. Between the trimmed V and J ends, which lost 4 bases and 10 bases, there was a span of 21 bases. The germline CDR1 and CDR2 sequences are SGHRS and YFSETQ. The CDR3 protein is CASSADGYVIVEQFF. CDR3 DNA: TGCGCCAGCAGCGCTGATGGGTATGTAATAGTAGAGCAGTTCTTC.